A single sample is the source of the 23 T cell receptor beta chains below, sequenced in a study of T cell responses to AZD1222 COVID-19 vaccine. Assay: immunoSEQ multiplex PCR; the TCRdb copy retains only in-frame clones and omits some. There are 130,000 or so clones in the sample; more than 85% occur only once, and over 0.9% lies in the top ten. Specimen: peripheral blood, collected on day 0 of MenACWY control vaccination. Source of these receptors: an adult in good health.

This chain links TRBV2 with TRBJ2-1, with a weak D call TRBD2 (7 bases). Trimming cost V 2 bases and J 5 bases, with 13 bases left between them. Germline CDR1 is SNHLY and CDR2 is FYNNEI. The CDR3 runs to 15 residues. This CDR3 is CASSERGGTNNEQFF. The CDR3 nucleotides are TGTGCCAGCAGTGAAAGAGGGGGGACTAACAATGAGCAGTTCTTC.

The chain recombines TRBV7-9 with TRBJ2-1, with 11 bases matching TRBD2. This CDR3 region has 16 residues. Germline V gene data show CDR1 as SEHNR and CDR2 as FQNEAQ (reference sequence). J lost 8 bases, V lost 5 bases, and 11 bases had no gene match. This CDR3 is CASSVTSGRRLDEQFF. CDR3 coding DNA: TGTGCCAGCAGCGTAACTAGCGGGAGACGCTTGGATGAGCAGTTCTTC.

This chain connects TRBV7-9 to TRBJ2-7, with 9 positions matching TRBD1. This CDR3 spans 16 amino acids. The junction had 9 bases not matched to a gene; V was cut back by 5 bases and J by 1 base. Germline V gene sequence: CDR1 SEHNR, CDR2 FQNEAQ (reference sequence). The CDR3: CASSPIYRGQSYEQYF. CDR3 nucleotides: TGTGCCAGCAGCCCCATCTACAGGGGGCAATCCTACGAGCAGTACTTC.

The V and J genes are TRBV21-1 and TRBJ2-7; the table's D call, TRBD2, was not checked against the DNA. TRBV21-1 is an annotated pseudogene. The CDR3 covers 12 residues. The CDR3 loop reads CASEDWGYEQYF. The CDR3 bases are TGTGCCAGCGAGGACTGGGGCTACGAGCAGTACTTC.

This clone was detected once. The chain has TRBV7-9 and TRBJ1-6; TRBD1 is a possible D gene (5 bases). There are 15 residues in the CDR3. The germline gives CDR1 SEHNR, CDR2 FQNEAQ (reference sequence). Trimming cost V 2 bases and J 14 bases, with 19 bases left between them. In nucleotides, the CDR3 is TGTGCCAGCAGCTTAAAAAACGCCCTGGCAGGGTCCCTCCACTTT. Amino acids: CASSLKNALAGSLHF.

The V and J genes are TRBV6-1 and TRBJ2-3; D possibly corresponds to TRBD1 (6 bases). The CDR3 contains 15 residues. V was shortened by 3 bases and J by 1 base, with 11 bases between the two germline ends. From germline, CDR1 is MNHNS and CDR2 SASEGT. CDR3 sequence (DNA): TGTGCCAGCAGTGACAGGGGAGCCCGCACAGATACGCAGTATTTT. Translating gives CASSDRGARTDTQYF.

This chain connects TRBV2 to TRBJ2-5; the D is unclear. Trimming cost V 2 bases and J 0 bases, with 13 bases left between them. This CDR3 spans 16 amino acids. The germline V gene encodes CDR1 SNHLY and CDR2 FYNNEI. CDR3 DNA: TGTGCCAGCAGTGAAAGTGGGTTTGGGAACCAAGAGACCCAGTACTTC. Its translation is CASSESGFGNQETQYF.

This chain joins TRBV12-3 or TRBV12-4 and TRBJ1-1, with D hard to call. Trimming removed 7 bases at V and 0 bases at J, with 9 bases between. The CDR3 contains 13 residues. The CDR3: CASTSEMNTEAFF. For the CDR3, the DNA is TGTGCCAGCACCTCGGAAATGAACACTGAAGCTTTCTTT.

The rearrangement joins TRBV11-1 to TRBJ1-6, with 9 bases lining up with TRBD1. Trimming cost V 3 bases and J 8 bases; bases outside gene matches: 8. This CDR3 comprises 16 residues. In germline, CDR1 is SGHAT, CDR2 FQDESV (reference sequence). This chain's CDR3 is CASSLYRGRVYSPLHF. The CDR3 nucleotides read TGTGCCAGCAGCTTGTACAGGGGGCGCGTATATTCACCCCTCCACTTT.

This chain uses TRBV13 with TRBJ2-3; either TRBD1 or TRBD2 may supply D (5 bases each). The germline V gene has CDR1 PRHDT and CDR2 FYEKMQ (reference sequence). CDR3 size: 12 residues. V gave up 4 bases and J gave up 12 bases, with 14 bases separating them. CDR3 nucleotides: TGTGCCAGCAGCTCCACCGGGGCTAGTCAGTATTTT. It is translated as CASSSTGASQYF.

The J gene is TRBJ2-5, the V gene TRBV4-2; D possibly corresponds to TRBD2 (6 bases). This CDR3 is 16 amino acids long. The ends were cut back, 2 bases at V and 1 base at J, with 14 bases in the middle. The germline gives CDR1 LGHNA, CDR2 YNFKEQ. For the CDR3, the DNA is TGTGCCAGCAGCCAAACCCGGGGGACCTCCCAAGAGACCCAGTACTTC. Amino acid sequence: CASSQTRGTSQETQYF.

The chain is built from TRBV25-1 and TRBJ1-1; D is unclear. Germline CDR1 reads MGHDK; CDR2 reads SYGVNS. V lost 2 bases, J lost 1 base, and 8 bases lay in between. The CDR3 consists of 14 residues. CDR3 nucleotide sequence: TGTGCCAGCAGTGAAGGGAAGTGGAACACTGAAGCTTTCTTT. Its translation: CASSEGKWNTEAFF.

The chain uses TRBV10-3 and TRBJ1-5, with 7 positions matching TRBD1. Germline-derived CDR1 and CDR2 are ENHRY and SYGVKD. CDR3 length equals 15 residues. The trim removed 2 bases at V and 3 bases at J, leaving 4 bases unmatched. Here the CDR3 reads CAISEADRVNQPQHF. The CDR3 coding sequence is TGTGCCATCAGTGAGGCCGACAGGGTCAATCAGCCCCAGCATTTT.

The V call is TRBV7-2, the J call TRBJ1-1; D is perhaps TRBD1 (5 bases). The ends were cut back, 5 bases at V and 0 bases at J, with 13 bases in the middle. Looked up from germline, CDR1 is SGHTA and CDR2 is FQGNSA. There are 15 residues in the CDR3. CDR3 coding DNA: TGTGCCAGCAGCCTACTAGGACACCTGAACACTGAAGCTTTCTTT. This translates into CASSLLGHLNTEAFF.

The rearrangement uses TRBV7-2 and TRBJ1-2, with a weak D call TRBD1 (5 bases). Germline-derived CDR1 and CDR2 are SGHTA and FQGNSA. This CDR3 has 15 residues. V was cut by 5 bases and J by 4 bases, with 17 bases left in between. This chain's CDR3 is CASSPSGPLGYGYTF. The CDR3 DNA sequence: TGTGCCAGCAGCCCCTCGGGGCCCTTAGGCTATGGCTACACCTTC.

V and J are TRBV7-3 and TRBJ2-4; D is undetermined. The length of the CDR3 is 16 residues. V gave up 1 base and J gave up 6 bases, with 16 bases separating them. CDR1 is SGHTA, CDR2 FQGTGA, per germline. CDR3: CASSLSGSWEANIQYF. CDR3 sequence (DNA): TGTGCCAGCAGCTTAAGTGGCTCCTGGGAAGCAAACATTCAGTACTTC.

Turning to this clone: An end of the junction differs from the germline gene, which may be a read error. The chain is built from TRBV7-6 and TRBJ2-5, with D unclear. Per germline, CDR1 SGHVS and CDR2 FNYEAQ. The CDR3 has 11 residues. CDR3 sequence reads: CASSLEGTLNF. The CDR3 bases are TGTGCCAGCAGCTTAGAGGGTACACTGAACTTC. Variable domain in full (rest from reference TRBV7-6 and TRBJ2-5): GAGVSQSPRYKVTKRGQDVALRCDPISGHVSLYWYRQALGQGPEFLTYFNYEAQQDKSGLPNDRFSAERPEGSISTLTIQRTEQRDSAMYRCASSLEGTLNFGPGTRLLVL.

The chain employs TRBV6-1 and TRBJ1-2; 8 bases line up with TRBD1. V trimming: 4 bases; J trimming: 4 bases; junction bases outside the gene matches: 2. The germline V gene encodes CDR1 MNHNS and CDR2 SASEGT. The CDR3 runs to 13 residues. The CDR3 coding sequence is TGTGCCAGCAGTGCAGGACAGGGCTATGGCTACACCTTC. It encodes CASSAGQGYGYTF.

This chain uses TRBV19 with TRBJ1-6; TRBD1 might be the D (5 bases). The CDR3 has 14 amino acids. Trimming took off 6 bases at V and 7 bases at J, with 13 bases between the two ends. Germline loops: CDR1 LNHDA, CDR2 SQIVND (reference sequence). Here the CDR3 reads CASSLGGGNSPLHF. The CDR3 DNA reads as TGTGCCAGTAGCCTCGGCGGGGGAAATTCACCCCTCCACTTT.

The genes are TRBV4-1 and TRBJ1-2, with D perhaps TRBD1 (5 bases). Deletions cut 1 base from V and 8 bases from J, with 17 bases between. This CDR3 is built from 15 residues. In germline, CDR1 is MGHRA, CDR2 YSYEKL. The DNA for the CDR3 is TGCGCCAGCAGCCAAGGGTTAAGGAGGGGAAAGGGCTACACCTTC. Protein product: CASSQGLRRGKGYTF.

This chain uses TRBV7-9 with TRBJ2-2; 7 bases fit TRBD2. V lost 7 bases to trimming and J lost 2 bases; unmatched junction nucleotides: 4. The CDR3 length is 14 residues. Germline CDR1 is SEHNR and CDR2 is FQNEAQ (reference sequence). The CDR3, as DNA: TGTGCCAGCATGGGGAGGGGAAACACCGGGGAGCTGTTTTTT. Its translation: CASMGRGNTGELFF.

V and J are TRBV28 and TRBJ1-6; 9 bases are shared with TRBD1. V dropped 8 bases and J dropped 4; count of bases not matched to a gene: 3. CDR1 and CDR2 from the germline V gene are MDHEN and SYDVKM. The length of the CDR3 is 14 residues. The CDR3 protein is CASGGQGYNSPLHF. Here the CDR3 DNA reads TGTGCCAGCGGGGGACAGGGTTATAATTCACCCCTCCACTTT.

This clone was detected once. This chain joins TRBV29-1 and TRBJ1-2; tentative D call: TRBD1 (5 bases). V gave up 1 base and J gave up 5 bases, with 20 bases separating them. Germline V gene sequence: CDR1 SQVTM, CDR2 ANQGSEA. CDR3 size: 16 residues. DNA for the CDR3: TGCAGCGTTGAAGCCCCGGGCGAGACAGCTTCTTATGGCTACACCTTC. As protein: CSVEAPGETASYGYTF.